The 32 T cell receptor beta chains given below trace back to one sample, sequenced in a study of PD-1 blockade in classical Hodgkin lymphoma. Assay used: immunoSEQ multiplex PCR; TCRdb lists only in-frame clones, some missing. The data show over 3,500 clones, under 80% seen once. The patients all showed relapse after autologous stem cell transplantation, while their brentuximab vedotin exposure varied. Starting with thawed PBMCs, CD4+ T cells were purified by magnetic negative selection. Material: CD4+ T cells from blood, obtained at baseline. The receptors originated from a human donor with classical Hodgkin lymphoma.

There are a few counts of this clone. J is TRBJ1-6 and V is TRBV27; D is ambiguous. The CDR3 has 13 amino acids. Trimming took off 0 bases at V and 9 bases at J, with 6 bases between the two ends. CDR1 and CDR2 from the germline V gene are MNHEY and SMNVEV (reference sequence). CDR3 in DNA: TGTGCCAGCAGTTTATCCTCTCTTTCACCCCTCCACTTT. It specifies CASSLSSLSPLHF.

The CDR3 DNA is TGTGCCAGTAGCGATTCTAACAGGGTAACGGGCGAGCAGTACTTC. It codes for CASSDSNRVTGEQYF. V is TRBV19 and J is TRBJ2-7, with D perhaps matching TRBD1 (6 bases). Between the trimmed V and J ends, which lost 6 bases and 6 bases, there was a span of 21 bases. The CDR3 has 15 amino acids. The germline V gene encodes CDR1 LNHDA and CDR2 SQIVND (reference sequence).

This clone showed up just once. The rearrangement joins TRBV2 to TRBJ2-5; tentatively, D is TRBD1 (5 bases). In germline, CDR1 is SNHLY, CDR2 FYNNEI. The CDR3 totals 14 residues. Trimming stripped 2 bases from V and 5 bases from J, with 12 bases between. Written as DNA, the CDR3 is TGTGCCAGCAGTGAAAGCAGGGTGGGGGAGACCCAGTACTTC. Protein sequence: CASSESRVGETQYF. Full variable domain (remainder filled in from reference TRBV2 and TRBJ2-5): EPEVTQTPSHQVTQMGQEVILRCVPISNHLYFYWYRQILGQKVEFLVSFYNNEISEKSEIFDDQFSVERPDGSNFTLKIRSTKLEDSAMYFCASSESRVGETQYFGPGTRLLVL.

This clone occurred a few times. The gene calls are TRBV2 and TRBJ1-6; a possible D gene is TRBD1 (5 bases). The V end was cut by 7 bases, the J end by 7 bases, with 14 bases between. CDR3 length: 14 residues. Germline CDR1 SNHLY, CDR2 FYNNEI. CDR3: CASMIRVGNSPLHF. The CDR3 DNA reads TGTGCCAGCATGATCAGGGTAGGGAATTCACCCCTCCACTTT.

The rearrangement links TRBV6-6 to TRBJ2-1, with 7 bases aligning to TRBD2. The CDR3 is made up of 16 amino acids. V trimming: 6 bases; J trimming: 8 bases; junction bases outside the gene matches: 16. Germline CDR1 MNHNY, CDR2 SVGAGI (reference sequence). The CDR3 loop reads CASRRDGGVTSDEQFF. CDR3 nucleotide sequence: TGTGCCAGCAGGCGGGATGGGGGGGTGACTTCGGATGAGCAGTTCTTC.

This chain uses TRBV5-6 with TRBJ2-2, with TRBD1 matching 7 bases. In germline, CDR1 is SGHDT, CDR2 YYEEEE. CDR3 length: 13 amino acids. V trimming: 0 bases; J trimming: 7 bases; junction bases outside the gene matches: 0. The CDR3, as DNA: TGTGCCAGCAGCTTGGGGGACAGCGGGGAGCTGTTTTTT. Protein product: CASSLGDSGELFF. The entire variable domain, with the rest obtained from reference TRBV5-6 and TRBJ2-2, is as follows: DAGVTQSPTHLIKTRGQQVTLRCSPKSGHDTVSWYQQALGQGPQFIFQYYEEEERQRGNFPDRFSGHQFPNYSSELNVNALLLGDSALYLCASSLGDSGELFFGEGSRLTVL.

The V call is TRBV6-1, the J call TRBJ2-3; TRBD1 agrees at 8 bases. V lost 4 bases to trimming and J lost 3 bases; unmatched junction nucleotides: 3. This CDR3 is 14 amino acids long. CDR1 MNHNS and CDR2 SASEGT come from the germline V gene. Here the CDR3 DNA reads TGTGCCAGCAGTGCTGGACAGGGAACAGATACGCAGTATTTT. Protein product: CASSAGQGTDTQYF.

This chain connects TRBV30 to TRBJ2-7; D is ambiguous. Trimming left V 0 bases short and J 2 bases short, with 17 bases between. Germline V gene sequence: CDR1 GTSNPN, CDR2 SVGIG (reference sequence). This CDR3 has 16 amino acids. This CDR3 is CAWSVARPEGTYEQYF. The CDR3 bases are TGTGCCTGGAGTGTAGCCAGGCCAGAAGGGACCTACGAGCAGTACTTC.

This chain connects TRBV27 to TRBJ1-2; D is possibly TRBD1 (5 bases). V lost 4 bases, J lost 2 bases, and 11 bases lay in between. CDR1 MNHEY and CDR2 SMNVEV come from the germline V gene (reference sequence). The length of the CDR3 is 14 residues. CDR3 sequence reads: CASSWDARNYGYTF. The CDR3 DNA is TGTGCCAGCAGTTGGGACGCGAGGAACTATGGCTACACCTTC.

This clone has only a few counts. V and J are TRBV5-1 and TRBJ1-2, with D possibly being TRBD1 (5 bases). The CDR3 is made up of 14 amino acids. Germline lookup yields CDR1 SGHRS and CDR2 YFSETQ. With 7 bases removed from V and 4 bases from J, the gap between germline ends came to 17 bases. The CDR3 DNA reads TGCGCCAGCGATTGGACGGGGACTTCCTATGGCTACACCTTC. It is translated as CASDWTGTSYGYTF.

This chain joins TRBV5-5 and TRBJ1-6, with D unresolved. This CDR3 has 13 residues. V shed 2 bases and J shed 6 bases, with 6 bases lying between them. Germline V gene data show CDR1 as SGHKS and CDR2 as YYEKEE (reference sequence). In nucleotides, the CDR3 is TGTGCCAGCAGCTTAGGGAGTAATTCACCCCTCCACTTT. Amino acid sequence: CASSLGSNSPLHF.

The chain uses TRBV7-2 and TRBJ2-1; D is ambiguous. Trimming pared 5 bases from V and 10 bases from J, leaving 24 bases between. This CDR3 has 16 amino acids. Per the germline V gene, CDR1 is SGHTA and CDR2 is FQGNSA. CDR3 nucleotides: TGTGCCAGCAGCACCCGGAGTGGCTTAAGACCAATGGAGCAGTTCTTC. Translated: CASSTRSGLRPMEQFF.

The chain uses TRBV27 and TRBJ1-2; D gene uncertain. The CDR3 has 14 residues. From germline, CDR1 is MNHEY and CDR2 SMNVEV (reference sequence). The V end was cut by 2 bases, the J end by 8 bases, with 15 bases between. Written as DNA, the CDR3 is TGTGCCAGCAGTTTACGGGCAGCCCTGGGAGGCTACACCTTC. This sequence encodes CASSLRAALGGYTF.

Of note for this clone: The missing conserved phenylalanine or tryptophan at the end of this CDR3 makes a read error likely. The chain links TRBV20-1 to TRBJ1-1, with D unclear. Trimming took 8 bases from V and 0 from J, leaving 7 bases between them. Germline V gives CDR1 DFQATT, CDR2 SNEGSKA (reference sequence). The CDR3 spans 11 residues. CDR3 sequence: CSSFMNTEAFL. CDR3 bases: TGCAGTTCCTTCATGAACACTGAAGCTTTCCTT.

This chain uses TRBV14 with TRBJ2-1, with D unclear. V was trimmed by 0 bases and J by 10 bases, leaving 7 bases between them. Germline V lookup: CDR1 SGHDN, CDR2 FVKESK. The CDR3 totals 12 residues. CDR3 region: CASSQDSSEQFF. DNA of the CDR3: TGTGCCAGCAGCCAAGATTCATCCGAGCAGTTCTTC.

The chain carries TRBV2 and TRBJ2-7; 7 positions agree with TRBD1. Germline CDR1 is SNHLY and CDR2 is FYNNEI. The CDR3 length is 13 residues. Trimming cost V 8 bases and J 0 bases; bases outside gene matches: 4. This CDR3 reads CASFGDSSYEQYF. The CDR3 DNA reads TGTGCCAGCTTTGGGGACAGCTCCTACGAGCAGTACTTC.

This clone was detected only a few times. The chain joins TRBV25-1 to TRBJ2-2; TRBD1 might be the D (5 bases). CDR3 size: 15 residues. Germline CDR1 is MGHDK and CDR2 is SYGVNS. V was trimmed by 6 bases and J by 0 bases, leaving 11 bases between them. CDR3 DNA: TGTGCCAGCAGATCGGAGACAGCGAACACCGGGGAGCTGTTTTTT. Translating it yields CASRSETANTGELFF.

V and J are TRBV5-4 and TRBJ1-4; D is perhaps TRBD1 (5 bases). Germline CDR1 is SGHNT and CDR2 is YYREEE (reference sequence). V lost 2 bases, J lost 11 bases, and 19 bases lay in between. This CDR3 comprises 15 residues. The chain's CDR3 is CASSLKQATGGKLFF. The CDR3, as DNA: TGTGCCAGCAGCTTAAAACAGGCAACGGGAGGGAAACTGTTTTTT.

The rearrangement joins TRBV7-9 to TRBJ2-5; 7 bases match TRBD2. The CDR3 totals 16 residues. The V gene's germline CDR1 is SEHNR and CDR2 FQNEAQ (reference sequence). V was pared by 2 bases and J by 0 bases, with 6 bases of the junction left unmatched. Written as DNA, the CDR3 is TGTGCCAGCAGCTTATGGGCGGGGGAGTACCAAGAGACCCAGTACTTC. It codes for CASSLWAGEYQETQYF.

This clone was recorded a few times. The chain is built from TRBV2 and TRBJ1-4; no definite D call. The CDR3 runs 15 residues. V was trimmed by 4 bases and J by 0 bases, leaving 9 bases between them. The germline CDR1 and CDR2 sequences are SNHLY and FYNNEI. CDR3 bases: TGTGCCAGCAGTGTAAGAGCCGCAACTAATGAAAAACTGTTTTTT. Residues: CASSVRAATNEKLFF.

The chain recombines TRBV27 with TRBJ1-2, with D unclear. The CDR3 covers 12 residues. Trimming left V 2 bases short and J 6 bases short, with 7 bases between. CDR1 MNHEY and CDR2 SMNVEV come from the germline V gene (reference sequence). Written as DNA, the CDR3 is TGTGCCAGCAGTTTAGCGGGTCATGGCTACACCTTC. It is translated as CASSLAGHGYTF.

This clone was found a few times. This rearrangement joins TRBV21-1 to TRBJ1-1; the D call TRBD1 from the table was never checked on the DNA. TRBV21-1 is a documented pseudogene. This CDR3 region has 16 residues. CDR3 sequence reads: CASSKSQGDGNTEAFF. DNA for the CDR3: TGTGCCAGCAGCAAATCACAGGGGGATGGTAACACTGAAGCTTTCTTT.

The chain recombines TRBV6-5 with TRBJ2-1; D gene ambiguous. Trimming stripped 8 bases from V and 0 bases from J, with 8 bases between. The CDR3 loop spans 13 amino acids. In germline, CDR1 is MNHEY, CDR2 SVGAGI. The CDR3 sequence: CASRRNSYNEQFF. CDR3 coding DNA: TGTGCCAGCCGGCGGAACTCCTACAATGAGCAGTTCTTC.

The V gene is TRBV25-1, the J gene TRBJ2-1; possibly TRBD2 for D (6 bases). Germline CDR1 and CDR2: MGHDK and SYGVNS. This CDR3 region has 14 residues. With 7 bases removed from V and 0 bases from J, the gap between germline ends came to 10 bases. The CDR3 protein is CASTFGGSYNEQFF. CDR3 in DNA: TGTGCCAGCACATTCGGGGGCTCCTACAATGAGCAGTTCTTC.

This clone was picked up a small number of times. The rearrangement joins TRBV2 to TRBJ1-5; D may be TRBD1 (5 bases). Trimming stripped 3 bases from V and 5 bases from J, with 11 bases between. Looked up from germline, CDR1 is SNHLY and CDR2 is FYNNEI. This CDR3 spans 14 amino acids. The CDR3: CASSERTLDQPQHF. The CDR3 DNA is TGTGCCAGCAGTGAGCGGACACTCGATCAGCCCCAGCATTTT.

The chain is built from TRBV5-5 and TRBJ2-3, with TRBD2 matching 15 bases. CDR3 length: 13 residues. The germline V gene encodes CDR1 SGHKS and CDR2 YYEKEE (reference sequence). J was trimmed by 10 bases and V by 9 bases; bases with no gene match: 6. This CDR3 reads CATQGLAGGSQYF. The CDR3 DNA reads TGTGCCACCCAAGGACTAGCGGGGGGGTCGCAGTATTTT.

This rearrangement joins TRBV28 to TRBJ2-7, with 12 bases matching TRBD2. The V segment lost 6 bases and the J segment 6 bases; nucleotides outside the gene matches: 6. The CDR3 is made up of 14 amino acids. The germline gives CDR1 MDHEN, CDR2 SYDVKM. The CDR3 coding sequence is TGTGCCAGCAGATCAGGACTAGCGGGGATCGAGCAGTACGTC. Its protein is CASRSGLAGIEQYV.

This sequence joins TRBV11-2 and TRBJ1-2; possibly TRBD1 for D (5 bases). Germline values: CDR1 SGHAT, CDR2 FQNNGV. V was trimmed by 4 bases and J by 5 bases, leaving 20 bases between them. The CDR3 totals 16 residues. CDR3 bases: TGTGCCAGCAGCTCATTAGGGACCCGGGTGATTTATGGCTACACCTTC. It is translated as CASSSLGTRVIYGYTF.

This chain connects TRBV7-6 to TRBJ1-6; D is uncertain. The CDR3 extends over 17 amino acids. The V end was cut by 5 bases, the J end by 4 bases, with 18 bases between. Germline V gene sequence: CDR1 SGHVS, CDR2 FNYEAQ. This chain's CDR3 is CASSRVAGVGYNSPLHF. DNA of the CDR3: TGTGCCAGCAGCCGGGTGGCGGGCGTTGGGTATAATTCACCCCTCCACTTT. Variable domain in full (rest from reference TRBV7-6 and TRBJ1-6): GAGVSQSPRYKVTKRGQDVALRCDPISGHVSLYWYRQALGQGPEFLTYFNYEAQQDKSGLPNDRFSAERPEGSISTLTIQRTEQRDSAMYRCASSRVAGVGYNSPLHFGNGTRLTVT.

CDR3 protein: CASSLGGVGTNEKLFF. The CDR3, as DNA: TGTGCCAGCAGCTTAGGGGGAGTTGGTACTAATGAAAAACTGTTTTTT. V usage is TRBV11-2 and J usage is TRBJ1-4; no clear D gene. The CDR3 runs 16 residues. CDR1 is SGHAT, CDR2 FQNNGV, per germline. With 1 base removed from V and 2 bases from J, the gap between germline ends came to 11 bases.

V gene TRBV7-2 combines with J gene TRBJ1-1; unclear D gene. Germline V gene sequence: CDR1 SGHTA, CDR2 FQGNSA. Trimming removed 5 bases at V and 1 base at J, with 11 bases between. The CDR3 covers 14 residues. CDR3 loop: CASSKSAGNTEAFF. The CDR3 nucleotides are TGTGCCAGCAGCAAGTCGGCTGGGAACACTGAAGCTTTCTTT.

V is TRBV30 and J is TRBJ2-3, with D perhaps matching TRBD1 (5 bases). V was pared by 4 bases and J by 2 bases, with 16 bases between. The CDR3 sequence is 15 residues long. Per germline, CDR1 GTSNPN and CDR2 SVGIG (reference sequence). In DNA form, the CDR3 reads TGTGCCTGGAAAGACAGCAGGCCAACCACAGATACGCAGTATTTT. Residues: CAWKDSRPTTDTQYF.